This T cell receptor beta chain was captured by sequencing in a study of blood T cell repertoires in COVID-19. Data came from immunoSEQ multiplex PCR; TCRdb stores just in-frame clones and leaves some out. The table records about 410,000 clones, around 89% of them present only once. V lost 4 bases and J 7 bases, leaving 14 bases between the germline ends. This CDR3 contains 14 residues. In germline, CDR1 is SGHTS, CDR2 YDEGEE. The chain joins TRBV5-8 to TRBJ1-4; D possibly corresponds to TRBD1 (5 bases). The sequenced sample consisted of peripheral blood. The receptor comes from a woman aged 40 to 50 with COVID-19, enrolled during active disease. The CDR3 loop reads CASSIRAAGEKLFF. Written as DNA, the CDR3 is TGTGCCAGCAGCATCAGGGCCGCAGGTGAAAAACTGTTTTTT.